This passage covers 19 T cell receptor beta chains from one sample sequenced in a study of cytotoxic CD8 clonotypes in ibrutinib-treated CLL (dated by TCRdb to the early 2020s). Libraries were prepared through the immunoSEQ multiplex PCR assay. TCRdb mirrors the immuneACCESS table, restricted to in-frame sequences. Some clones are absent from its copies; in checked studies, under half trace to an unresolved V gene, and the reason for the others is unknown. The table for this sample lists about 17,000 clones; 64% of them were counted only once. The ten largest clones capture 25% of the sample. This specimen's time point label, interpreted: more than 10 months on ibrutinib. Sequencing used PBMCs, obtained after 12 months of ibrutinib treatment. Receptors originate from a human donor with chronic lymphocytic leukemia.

CDR3 sequence: CAISESVGAGPPAFF. As DNA, the CDR3 is TGTGCCATCAGTGAGTCGGTGGGGGCTGGACCCCCAGCTTTCTTT. This chain links TRBV10-3 with TRBJ1-1, with D possibly TRBD1 on 6 matching bases. Trimming pared 0 bases from V and 10 bases from J, leaving 18 bases between. The CDR3 extends over 15 amino acids. Germline V gives CDR1 ENHRY, CDR2 SYGVKD.

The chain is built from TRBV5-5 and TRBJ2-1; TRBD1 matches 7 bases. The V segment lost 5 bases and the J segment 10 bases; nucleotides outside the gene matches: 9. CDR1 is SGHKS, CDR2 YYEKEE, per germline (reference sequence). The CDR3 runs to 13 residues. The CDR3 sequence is CASSRQGTIEQFF. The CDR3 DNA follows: TGTGCCAGCAGTAGACAGGGTACCATCGAGCAGTTCTTC.

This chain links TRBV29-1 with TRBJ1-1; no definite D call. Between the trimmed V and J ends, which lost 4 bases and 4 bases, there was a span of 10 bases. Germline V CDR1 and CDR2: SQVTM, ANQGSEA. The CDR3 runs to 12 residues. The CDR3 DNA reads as TGCAGCGTTGTTCCACAGATCACTGAAGCTTTCTTT. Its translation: CSVVPQITEAFF.

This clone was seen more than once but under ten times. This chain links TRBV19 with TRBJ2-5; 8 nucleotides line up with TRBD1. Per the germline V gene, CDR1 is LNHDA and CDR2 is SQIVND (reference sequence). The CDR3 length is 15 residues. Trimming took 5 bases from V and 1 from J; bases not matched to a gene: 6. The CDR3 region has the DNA TGTGCCAGTAGTCCTCAGGGGGCGGGCCAAGAGACCCAGTACTTC. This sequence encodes CASSPQGAGQETQYF.

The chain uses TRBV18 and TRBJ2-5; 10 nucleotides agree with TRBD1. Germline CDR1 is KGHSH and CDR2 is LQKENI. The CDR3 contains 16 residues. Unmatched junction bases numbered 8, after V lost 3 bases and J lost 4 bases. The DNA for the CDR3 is TGTGCCAGCTCACCCTGGGACAGGGGTTTAGGAGAGACCCAGTACTTC. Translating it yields CASSPWDRGLGETQYF.

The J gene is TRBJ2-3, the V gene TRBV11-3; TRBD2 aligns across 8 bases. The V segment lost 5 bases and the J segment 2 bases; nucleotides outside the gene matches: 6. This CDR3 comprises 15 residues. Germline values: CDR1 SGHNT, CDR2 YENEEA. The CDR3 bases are TGTGCCAGCAGCCCCGGGACTAGTGTCACAGATACGCAGTATTTT. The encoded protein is CASSPGTSVTDTQYF.

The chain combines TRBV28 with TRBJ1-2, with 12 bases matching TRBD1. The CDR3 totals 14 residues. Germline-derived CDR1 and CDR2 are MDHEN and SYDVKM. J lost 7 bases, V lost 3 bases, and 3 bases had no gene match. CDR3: CASSLGDRGRGYTF. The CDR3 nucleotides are TGTGCCAGCAGTTTGGGGGACAGGGGGCGTGGCTACACCTTC.

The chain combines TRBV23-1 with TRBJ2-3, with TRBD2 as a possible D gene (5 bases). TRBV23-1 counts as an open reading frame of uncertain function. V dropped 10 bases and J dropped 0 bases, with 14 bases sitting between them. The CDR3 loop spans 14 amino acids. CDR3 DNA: TGCGCCATCCGTCGGGATACTAGCACAGATACGCAGTATTTT. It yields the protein CAIRRDTSTDTQYF.

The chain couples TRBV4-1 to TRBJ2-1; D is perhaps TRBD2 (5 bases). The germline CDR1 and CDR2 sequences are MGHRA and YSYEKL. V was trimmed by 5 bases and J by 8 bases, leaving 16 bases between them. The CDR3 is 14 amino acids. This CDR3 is CASSDRLERHEQFF. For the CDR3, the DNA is TGCGCCAGCAGCGACCGTCTGGAGCGGCATGAGCAGTTCTTC.

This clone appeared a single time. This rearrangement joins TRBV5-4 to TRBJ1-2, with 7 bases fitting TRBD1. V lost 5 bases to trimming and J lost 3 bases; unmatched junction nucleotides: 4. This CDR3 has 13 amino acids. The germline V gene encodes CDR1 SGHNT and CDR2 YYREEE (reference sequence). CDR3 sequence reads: CASSPDRDYGYTF. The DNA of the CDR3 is TGTGCCAGCAGTCCTGACAGGGACTATGGCTACACCTTC. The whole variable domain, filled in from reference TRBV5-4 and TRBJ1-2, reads ETGVTQSPTHLIKTRGQQVTLRCSSQSGHNTVSWYQQALGQGPQFIFQYYREEENGRGNFPPRFSGLQFPNYSSELNVNALELDDSALYLCASSPDRDYGYTFGSGTRLTVV.

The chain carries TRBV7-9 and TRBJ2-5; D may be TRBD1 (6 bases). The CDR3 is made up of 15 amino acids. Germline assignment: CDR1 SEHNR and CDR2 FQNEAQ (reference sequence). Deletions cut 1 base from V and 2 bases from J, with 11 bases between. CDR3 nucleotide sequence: TGTGCCAGCAGCTTAGTTGGACAGATACAAGAGACCCAGTACTTC. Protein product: CASSLVGQIQETQYF. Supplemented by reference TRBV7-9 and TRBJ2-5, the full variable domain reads DTGVSQNPRHKITKRGQNVTFRCDPISEHNRLYWYRQTLGQGPEFLTYFQNEAQLEKSRLLSDRFSAERPKGSFSTLEIQRTEQGDSAMYLCASSLVGQIQETQYFGPGTRLLVL.

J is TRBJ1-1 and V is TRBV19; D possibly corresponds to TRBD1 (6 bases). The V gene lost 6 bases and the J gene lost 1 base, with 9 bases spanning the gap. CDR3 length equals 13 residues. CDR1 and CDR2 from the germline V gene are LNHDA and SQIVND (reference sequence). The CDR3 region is CASSEGQNTEAFF. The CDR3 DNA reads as TGTGCCAGTAGCGAGGGACAGAACACTGAAGCTTTCTTT.

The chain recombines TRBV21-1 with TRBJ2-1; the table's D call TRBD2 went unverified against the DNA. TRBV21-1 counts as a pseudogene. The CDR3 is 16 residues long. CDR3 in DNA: TGTGCCAGCAGCAAATTGACTAGCGGACACCCAAATGAGCAGTTCTTC. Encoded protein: CASSKLTSGHPNEQFF.

The CDR3 here is CASQRGGLYGELFF. CDR3 coding DNA: TGTGCCTCCCAACGGGGGGGCTTATACGGGGAGCTGTTTTTT. V is TRBV10-3 and J is TRBJ2-2, with TRBD2 matching 8 bases. Germline CDR1 ENHRY, CDR2 SYGVKD. Unmatched junction bases numbered 12, after V lost 11 bases and J lost 7 bases. This CDR3 has 14 residues.

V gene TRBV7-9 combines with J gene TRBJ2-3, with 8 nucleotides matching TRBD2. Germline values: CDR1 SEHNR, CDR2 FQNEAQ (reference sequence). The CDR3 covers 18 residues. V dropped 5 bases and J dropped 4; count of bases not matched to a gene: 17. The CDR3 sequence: CASSRYLIGRVRADTQYF. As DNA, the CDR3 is TGTGCCAGCAGCAGATACTTGATCGGGAGGGTTAGGGCAGATACGCAGTATTTT.

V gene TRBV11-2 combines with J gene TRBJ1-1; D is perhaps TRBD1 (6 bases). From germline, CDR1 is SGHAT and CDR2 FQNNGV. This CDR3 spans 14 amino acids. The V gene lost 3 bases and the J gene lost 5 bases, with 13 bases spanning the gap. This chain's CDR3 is CASSFQGRGTEAFF. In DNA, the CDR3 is TGTGCCAGCAGCTTTCAGGGGCGCGGGACTGAAGCTTTCTTT.

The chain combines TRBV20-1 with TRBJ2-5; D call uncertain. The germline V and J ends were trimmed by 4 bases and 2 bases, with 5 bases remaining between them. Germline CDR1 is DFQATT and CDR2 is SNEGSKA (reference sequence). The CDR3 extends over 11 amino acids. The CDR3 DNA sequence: TGCAGTGCTAAAAAACAAGAGACCCAGTACTTC. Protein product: CSAKKQETQYF.

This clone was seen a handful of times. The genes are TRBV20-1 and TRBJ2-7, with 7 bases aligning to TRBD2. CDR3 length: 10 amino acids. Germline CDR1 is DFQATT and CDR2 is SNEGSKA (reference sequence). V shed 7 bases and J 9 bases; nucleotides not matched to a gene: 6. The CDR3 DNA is TGCAGTGTGGGCGGGAGCGTGCAGTACTTC. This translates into CSVGGSVQYF.

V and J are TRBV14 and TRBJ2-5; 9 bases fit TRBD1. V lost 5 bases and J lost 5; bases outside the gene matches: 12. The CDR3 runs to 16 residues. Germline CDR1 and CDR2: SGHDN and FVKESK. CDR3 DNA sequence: TGTGCCAGCAGCAAAGGCGGGACAGGGAACTGGGAGACCCAGTACTTC. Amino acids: CASSKGGTGNWETQYF.